The source of this T cell receptor beta chain is a study of PD-L1 blockade in urothelial cancer. Across the study: Atezolizumab, begun by patients around 2014, was given at 1,200 mg intravenously every 3 weeks. Of 29 to 30 patients, almost 26 were males with bladder-origin urothelial cancer. Typically, measured as a median, blood samples had more than 110,000 T cells.

The length of the CDR3 is 14 residues. The germline V gene encodes CDR1 MGHRA and CDR2 YSYEKL. The V gene end was trimmed by 6 bases and the J gene end by 10 bases; junction bases not matched to a gene: 9. Spike-ins of synthetic TCR analog templates went into each PCR. Data came from immunoSEQ multiplex PCR; TCRdb stores just in-frame clones and leaves some out. The sample records under 130,000 clones, approximately 85% being singletons. This sequence was found in a man in his forties or fifties with urothelial cancer. The V call is TRBV4-1, the J call TRBJ1-6; TRBD1 matches at 7 bases. Sequences were derived from PBMCs, sampled around atezolizumab (anti-PD-L1) treatment. The CDR3, as DNA: TGCGCCAGCAGGGGGGACAGTGGTAAATCACCCCTCCACTTT. Its translation is CASRGDSGKSPLHF.